The clone carrying this T cell receptor beta chain has just a few counts. Its target is not known. What was amplified from RNA transcripts were TCR beta CDR3 regions. During a first-round RT-PCR of the TCR CDR3, the HTBI primer set was used. TCRdb called the multiplex PCR reads again in MiXCR, with one record for every CDR3 protein. This sample has nearly 750,000 distinct CDR3 sequences; about a third occur once, and the top ten carry more than 25%. The data derive from a study of T cells in Graves' hyperthyroidism and ophthalmopathy. Whole-study results and caveats: A model built on 13 V-J features separated ophthalmopathy from stable hyperthyroidism.

Patients were excluded for uncontrolled infection, other autoimmune disease, pregnancy or lactation. On the basis of clinical symptoms, serum thyroxine and TRAb, thyroid ultrasound and orbital computed tomography, diagnoses were made. Trimming left V 6 bases short and J 3 bases short, with 12 bases between. The V gene's germline CDR1 is LNHDA and CDR2 SQIVND (reference sequence). The CDR3 has 14 residues. The genes are TRBV19 and TRBJ1-5, with D possibly being TRBD1 (6 bases). This clonotype was sampled from a middle-aged woman with Graves' hyperthyroidism. Sequenced input: blood. The CDR3 sequence is CASSYGQLNQPQHF. CDR3 sequence (DNA): TGTGCCAGTAGCTACGGACAGCTCAATCAGCCCCAGCATTTT.